One and the same sample provided the 19 T cell receptor beta chains below, sequenced in a study of T cells in Graves' hyperthyroidism and ophthalmopathy. Amplification of TCR beta CDR3 regions was performed using RNA transcripts as template. First-round RT-PCR with HTBI primers amplified the TCR CDR3 region. TCRdb re-called the multiplex PCR reads with MiXCR, one entry per CDR3 protein. Of nearly 750,000 distinct CDR3 sequences in the sample, around 40% were seen once. Sequencing used blood. The receptors were sampled from a woman aged 35 to 49 with Graves' hyperthyroidism.

This clonotype was seen many times. The rearrangement uses TRBV10-3 and TRBJ1-4; D unresolved. This CDR3 is built from 15 residues. Germline lookup yields CDR1 ENHRY and CDR2 SYGVKD. The germline V and J ends were trimmed by 2 bases and 0 bases, with 7 bases remaining between them. The CDR3 DNA sequence: TGTGCCATCAGTGAGGGAGCTGCAACTAATGAAAAACTGTTTTTT. This encodes CAISEGAATNEKLFF.

In this sample, this clonotype turned up many times. This chain uses TRBV7-9 with TRBJ1-1; possibly TRBD1 for D (5 bases). Trimming shortened V by 1 base and J by 7 bases, and 7 bases separated the two germline ends. Germline V gene lookup returns CDR1 SEHNR and CDR2 FQNEAQ (reference sequence). This CDR3 has 12 amino acids. The CDR3 is CASSLEGVEAFF. In DNA, the CDR3 is TGTGCCAGCAGCTTAGAAGGGGTTGAAGCTTTCTTT.

V is TRBV6-4 and J is TRBJ2-2, with unresolved D. The CDR3 is 13 residues long. CDR1 and CDR2 (germline): MRHNA, SNTAGT. Trimming shortened V by 2 bases and J by 4 bases, and 5 bases separated the two germline ends. The CDR3 reads CASSDRSTGELFF. In DNA, the CDR3 is TGTGCCAGCAGTGACAGAAGCACCGGGGAGCTGTTTTTT.

The chain uses TRBV5-6 and TRBJ2-7; TRBD1 might be the D (6 bases). Gene TRBJ2-1 matches the end of the DNA better, so the J call may be wrong. The CDR3 is made up of 14 amino acids. Germline V lookup: CDR1 SGHDT, CDR2 YYEEEE. DNA of the CDR3: TGTGCCAGCAGCAACGACAGGACGTACAATGAGCAGTTCTTC. As protein: CASSNDRTYNEQFF.

This clonotype was found many times. The chain joins TRBV15 to TRBJ1-5; D gene unclear. V lost 0 bases and J lost 0, with 9 bases in between. The CDR3 runs to 16 residues. The germline V gene encodes CDR1 LNHNV and CDR2 YYDKDF (reference sequence). CDR3 sequence (DNA): TGTGCCACCAGCAGAGATAAGGATTATAGCAATCAGCCCCAGCATTTT. This sequence encodes CATSRDKDYSNQPQHF. Looking up the rest from reference TRBV15 and TRBJ1-5 gives the full variable domain: DAMVIQNPRYQVTQFGKPVTLSCSQTLNHNVMYWYQQKSSQAPKLLFHYYDKDFNNEADTPDNFQSRRPNTSFCFLDIRSPGLGDTAMYLCATSRDKDYSNQPQHFGDGTRLSIL.

This clonotype appeared a few times. The germline gene is not matched at one end of the junction; a read error may be the cause. This sequence joins TRBV10-3 and TRBJ2-2; 7 bases agree with TRBD1. The CDR3 is made up of 16 amino acids. CDR1 is ENHRY and CDR2 is SYGVKD in the germline V gene. The CDR3 loop is CASSSRTGQDTGELFF. The DNA for the CDR3 is TGTGCCAGCAGTTCCCGGACAGGACAAGACACCGGGGAGCTGTTTTTT.

The chain carries TRBV2 and TRBJ2-7; D may be TRBD2 (6 bases). The end of the DNA aligns better with TRBJ2-1, so the J call may be wrong. The CDR3 is 14 residues long. CDR1 SNHLY and CDR2 FYNNEI come from the germline V gene. CDR3 protein: CASSLQAGYNEQFF. The DNA of the CDR3 is TGTGCCAGCAGTTTACAGGCGGGATACAATGAGCAGTTCTTC.

This clonotype was picked up many times. The rearrangement links TRBV15 to TRBJ1-3, with 8 bases that match TRBD1. CDR1 is LNHNV and CDR2 is YYDKDF in the germline V gene (reference sequence). There are 16 residues in the CDR3. The junction had 17 bases not matched to a gene; V was cut back by 4 bases and J by 12 bases. CDR3 bases: TGTGCCACCAGCAAACCCCCGGGGACAGGAGGAACTCACATATATTTT. Residues: CATSKPPGTGGTHIYF. Variable domain in full (rest from reference TRBV15 and TRBJ1-3): DAMVIQNPRYQVTQFGKPVTLSCSQTLNHNVMYWYQQKSSQAPKLLFHYYDKDFNNEADTPDNFQSRRPNTSFCFLDIRSPGLGDTAMYLCATSKPPGTGGTHIYFGEGSWLTVV.

This clonotype was counted only a few times. The chain links TRBV5-1 to TRBJ1-2, with 10 positions matching TRBD1. Germline CDR1 reads SGHRS; CDR2 reads YFSETQ. With V trimmed by 1 base and J by 4 bases, 4 bases remained unmatched. The CDR3 has 15 amino acids. The CDR3, as DNA: TGCGCCAGCAGCTTGTCCGGGACAGGGGCCTATGGCTACACCTTC. Its protein is CASSLSGTGAYGYTF.

The V gene is TRBV9, the J gene TRBJ1-3; D ambiguous. The germline V gene encodes CDR1 SGDLS and CDR2 YYNGEE. The CDR3 spans 16 residues. V dropped 0 bases and J dropped 0 bases, with 10 bases sitting between them. DNA for the CDR3: TGTGCCAGCAGCGTAGAGTCCTCTGCCTCTGGAAACACCATATATTTT. Residues: CASSVESSASGNTIYF.

The chain carries TRBV10-1 and TRBJ1-4; a weak D match, TRBD1 (5 bases). The length of the CDR3 is 16 residues. Germline V CDR1 and CDR2: WNHNN, SYGVQD (reference sequence). Deletions cut 6 bases from V and 7 bases from J, with 21 bases between. This chain's CDR3 is CASSPPAAGRGEKLFF. In nucleotides, the CDR3 is TGCGCCAGCAGCCCCCCGGCGGCGGGAAGGGGTGAAAAACTGTTTTTT.

This clonotype was recorded at least ten times. This chain uses TRBV10-1 with TRBJ2-7; D is uncertain. Germline CDR1 and CDR2: WNHNN and SYGVQD (reference sequence). The CDR3 is 15 amino acids. Trimming removed 2 bases at V and 3 bases at J, with 14 bases between. This CDR3 is CASSESLVSVYEQYF. CDR3 bases: TGCGCCAGCAGTGAGAGTCTGGTGTCAGTCTACGAGCAGTACTTC.

Here the CDR3 reads CASSYRGDFHRETQYF. The CDR3 DNA reads as TGTGCCAGCAGTTACAGGGGGGACTTCCATCGGGAGACCCAGTACTTC. V gene TRBV6-5 combines with J gene TRBJ2-5; D possibly matches TRBD1 or TRBD2 (6 bases each). Trimming removed 2 bases at V and 5 bases at J, with 18 bases between. CDR1 and CDR2 (germline): MNHEY, SVGAGI. CDR3 length: 16 residues.

This clonotype was detected only a few times. The chain has TRBV5-1 and TRBJ2-5, with D possibly being TRBD1 (6 bases). CDR3 length: 13 amino acids. Deletions cut 5 bases from V and 4 bases from J, with 12 bases between. Germline V gene sequence: CDR1 SGHRS, CDR2 YFSETQ. The CDR3 coding sequence is TGCGCCAGCAGTTTCGTAGGGGGAGAGACCCAGTACTTC. Residues: CASSFVGGETQYF.

As to this clonotype: Just one base apart from a much larger clone, this may be a read error. The chain employs TRBV29-1 and TRBJ2-6; 7 nucleotides agree with TRBD1. The CDR3 is made up of 15 amino acids. Looked up from germline, CDR1 is SQVTM and CDR2 is ANQGSEA. Losses at the gene ends were 5 bases for V and 4 bases for J; bases not matched to a gene: 8. CDR3 bases: TGCAGCGTTAGAGACAGGGACCCCGGGGCCAACGTCCTGACTTTC. It encodes CSVRDRDPGANVLTF.

In its sample, this clonotype was seen many times. The chain recombines TRBV2 with TRBJ1-6; the D gene is possibly TRBD1 (6 bases). The CDR3 loop spans 13 amino acids. Per germline, CDR1 SNHLY and CDR2 FYNNEI. Trimming left V 8 bases short and J 6 bases short, with 11 bases between. CDR3 sequence reads: CASGDTGNSPLHF. In DNA form, the CDR3 reads TGTGCCAGCGGGGACACGGGTAATTCACCCCTCCACTTT.

This clonotype was seen repeatedly, ten times or more. The chain has TRBV10-3 and TRBJ1-1, with 10 bases fitting TRBD1. V trimming: 7 bases; J trimming: 5 bases; junction bases outside the gene matches: 4. Germline CDR1 ENHRY, CDR2 SYGVKD. The CDR3 is 13 residues long. The DNA for the CDR3 is TGTGCCATCATAGGACAGGGGGGAACTGAAGCTTTCTTT. Amino acids: CAIIGQGGTEAFF.

V usage is TRBV12-5 and J usage is TRBJ2-2; D gene uncertain. The CDR3 sequence is 15 residues long. Per the germline V gene, CDR1 is LGHNT and CDR2 is FRNRAP. Trimming pared 4 bases from V and 3 bases from J, leaving 12 bases between. Here the CDR3 reads CASGSGLTHTGELFF. The CDR3 nucleotides are TGTGCTAGTGGTTCGGGCTTGACCCACACCGGGGAGCTGTTTTTT.

The gene calls are TRBV7-2 and TRBJ1-6; D may be TRBD1 (5 bases). Trimming removed 8 bases from V and 10 bases from J, with 15 bases in between. CDR3 length equals 13 residues. Germline V gene lookup returns CDR1 SGHTA and CDR2 FQGNSA. This CDR3 reads CASRGRVGSPLHF. The CDR3 nucleotides are TGTGCCAGCCGCGGCAGGGTCGGATCACCCCTCCACTTT.